Each of the 20 T cell receptor beta chains below was sequenced from the same sample in a study of CD8 T cells in ankylosing spondylitis. TCRdb re-derived calls from the 5' RACE reads in MiXCR, one entry per CDR3 protein. The sample records 36,000 or so distinct CDR3 sequences, 6% being singletons. The sample consisted of blood, either unsorted or a sorted T cell fraction (not recorded which). These TCRs come from a male donor with ankylosing spondylitis or in good health (not recorded which).

The chain employs TRBV19 and TRBJ2-5; D is uncertain. This CDR3 is 11 amino acids long. CDR1 is LNHDA, CDR2 SQIVND, per germline (reference sequence). V lost 10 bases and J 0 bases, leaving 6 bases between the germline ends. The DNA of the CDR3 is TGTGCCACGGGCGACCAAGAGACCCAGTACTTC. This gives the protein CATGDQETQYF.

The table lists this clonotype with many counts. The rearrangement joins TRBV5-1 to TRBJ2-7, with 11 bases aligning to TRBD2. The CDR3 totals 15 residues. The germline V gene has CDR1 SGHRS and CDR2 YFSETQ. V lost 7 bases, J lost 3 bases, and 9 bases stayed unmatched. The DNA of the CDR3 is TGCGCCAGCTCTCGTACTAGCGGGAGTTACTACGAGCAGTACTTC. Translated: CASSRTSGSYYEQYF.

This clonotype was observed many times. The chain combines TRBV7-2 with TRBJ1-2, with D hard to call. CDR1 and CDR2 from the germline V gene are SGHTA and FQGNSA. This CDR3 is 13 amino acids long. The ends were cut back, 5 bases at V and 4 bases at J, with 11 bases in the middle. This CDR3 is CASSPSGPYGYTF. The CDR3 nucleotides read TGTGCCAGCAGCCCGTCAGGACCCTATGGCTACACCTTC.

This clonotype has at least ten counts. The J gene is TRBJ1-5, the V gene TRBV18; D unresolved. Trimming removed 3 bases from V and 5 bases from J, with 8 bases in between. Germline loops: CDR1 KGHSH, CDR2 LQKENI. The CDR3 is made up of 13 amino acids. CDR3 loop: CASSPDGDQPQHF. CDR3 nucleotides: TGTGCCAGCTCACCGGACGGTGATCAGCCCCAGCATTTT.

This clonotype was counted between two and nine times. CDR3 coding DNA: TGTGCCAGCAGGGCAGGGGGCAGCTATGGCTACACCTTC. This translates into CASRAGGSYGYTF. The gene calls are TRBV28 and TRBJ1-2, with 8 bases that match TRBD1. With V trimmed by 6 bases and J by 4 bases, 4 bases remained unmatched. The CDR3 totals 13 residues. CDR1 and CDR2 (germline): MDHEN, SYDVKM.

In this sample, this clonotype turned up many times. The chain has TRBV30 and TRBJ2-2, with D perhaps matching TRBD1 or TRBD2 (5 bases each). The CDR3 totals 12 residues. Germline-derived CDR1 and CDR2 are GTSNPN and SVGIG (reference sequence). V was trimmed by 5 bases and J by 6 bases, leaving 10 bases between them. CDR3 in DNA: TGTGCCTGGTCCCGGGGCCCCGGGGAGCTGTTTTTT. It specifies CAWSRGPGELFF.

This clonotype was picked up many times. The chain carries TRBV20-1 and TRBJ1-5, with D maybe TRBD1 (5 bases). Trimming shortened V by 4 bases and J by 2 bases, and 15 bases separated the two germline ends. CDR1 and CDR2 from the germline V gene are DFQATT and SNEGSKA (reference sequence). This CDR3 spans 15 amino acids. In nucleotides, the CDR3 is TGCAGTGCTACCTTTGGACAAGCCCGCAATCAGCCCCAGCATTTT. Protein sequence: CSATFGQARNQPQHF.

This clonotype was picked up many times. The chain links TRBV5-1 to TRBJ2-1; D remains ambiguous. Trimming shortened V by 0 bases and J by 5 bases, and 18 bases separated the two germline ends. This CDR3 comprises 17 residues. Germline CDR1 and CDR2: SGHRS and YFSETQ. The CDR3 DNA reads TGCGCCAGCAGCTTGGGGGTGGGCCACGCTGTGGACAATGAGCAGTTCTTC. It specifies CASSLGVGHAVDNEQFF.

This clonotype came up many times. One junction end does not reproduce the germline sequence, and a read error may be involved. The J gene is TRBJ2-1, the V gene TRBV6-5; D is ambiguous. Germline CDR1 MNHEY, CDR2 SVGAGI. This CDR3 contains 14 residues. The CDR3 is CASSYGSSNNEQFF. The CDR3, as DNA: TGTGCCAGCAGTTATGGTTCCTCCAACAATGAGCAGTTCTTC.

In its sample, this clonotype is medium-sized (0.01 to 0.1%). The V call is TRBV29-1, the J call TRBJ1-5, with D hard to call. Germline CDR1 is SQVTM and CDR2 is ANQGSEA. The CDR3 consists of 13 residues. V was cut by 7 bases and J by 3 bases, with 13 bases left in between. The CDR3 region is CSAVGGINQPQHF. CDR3 bases: TGCAGCGCCGTCGGTGGGATCAATCAGCCCCAGCATTTT.

This clonotype was counted at least ten times. The V gene is TRBV7-2, the J gene TRBJ2-7; 8 bases fit TRBD1. The J segment lost 2 bases and the V segment lost 5 bases, leaving 8 bases of the junction unmatched. The CDR3 contains 15 residues. The germline V gene has CDR1 SGHTA and CDR2 FQGNSA. The chain's CDR3 is CASSPKTGVTYEQYF. The CDR3 bases are TGTGCCAGCAGCCCAAAGACAGGGGTTACCTACGAGCAGTACTTC.

Of note for this clonotype: A much larger clone is a single base away; this may be a read error. J is TRBJ2-6 and V is TRBV11-2; no definite D call. The CDR3 extends over 16 amino acids. Germline values: CDR1 SGHAT, CDR2 FQNNGV. CDR3 in DNA: TGTGCCAGCAGCCCTACTCCAGGATCTGGGACCAACGTCCTGACTTTC. This codes for CASSPTPGSGTNVLTF.

This clonotype was recorded once. The V and J genes are TRBV6-2 or TRBV6-3 and TRBJ2-7; no firm D call. V was clipped by 5 bases and J by 3 bases, with 17 bases between them. CDR3 length: 15 residues. CDR1 is MNHEY, CDR2 SVGEGT, per germline. The CDR3 nucleotides are TGTGCCAGCAGTCCACGGCTCCTACAAATCTACGAGCAGTACTTC. Translation gives CASSPRLLQIYEQYF.

There are many counts of this clonotype. The chain combines TRBV7-9 with TRBJ2-7, with D perhaps TRBD1 (6 bases). V lost 4 bases to trimming and J lost 3 bases, with 13 bases between them. In germline, CDR1 is SEHNR, CDR2 FQNEAQ (reference sequence). The CDR3 spans 14 residues. CDR3 sequence: CASSYPGQVYEQYF. The CDR3 DNA sequence: TGTGCCAGCAGCTACCCGGGACAAGTCTACGAGCAGTACTTC.

This clonotype has ten or more counts. The chain has TRBV7-9 and TRBJ2-1; D uncertain. The germline V gene encodes CDR1 SEHNR and CDR2 FQNEAQ (reference sequence). The V end lost 5 bases, the J end lost 5 bases, and 13 bases lay between the germline ends. The CDR3 is 14 amino acids. CDR3 in DNA: TGTGCCAGCAGCGCGAGATTTGGCAACAATGAGCAGTTCTTC. Residues: CASSARFGNNEQFF.

Many counts were recorded for this clonotype. J is TRBJ1-6 and V is TRBV10-3; unclear D gene. The CDR3 loop spans 14 amino acids. Germline loops: CDR1 ENHRY, CDR2 SYGVKD. Trimming left V 6 bases short and J 5 bases short, with 11 bases between. CDR3 region: CAIRTPLDNSPLHF. DNA for the CDR3: TGTGCCATCAGGACCCCCCTCGATAATTCACCCCTCCACTTT.

This clonotype occurred many times. The genes are TRBV5-1 and TRBJ2-7; possible D gene TRBD1, 6 bases. CDR3 length: 14 residues. Trimming stripped 0 bases from V and 3 bases from J, with 10 bases between. Germline-derived CDR1 and CDR2 are SGHRS and YFSETQ. The CDR3 loop reads CASSLGGQIYEQYF. CDR3 coding DNA: TGCGCCAGCAGCTTGGGCGGACAGATCTACGAGCAGTACTTC.

This clonotype was counted ten times or more. V gene TRBV5-1 combines with J gene TRBJ2-5; the D gene is possibly TRBD2 (6 bases). CDR1 is SGHRS and CDR2 is YFSETQ in the germline V gene. V shed 4 bases and J shed 5 bases, with 12 bases lying between them. The CDR3 runs to 13 residues. The CDR3: CASSLGTVETQYF. The CDR3 region has the DNA TGCGCCAGCAGCCTGGGGACTGTGGAGACCCAGTACTTC.

The chain employs TRBV4-2 and TRBJ1-5; no firm D call. The V end was cut by 0 bases, the J end by 2 bases, with 5 bases between. This CDR3 comprises 14 residues. Germline loops: CDR1 LGHNA, CDR2 YNFKEQ. CDR3 bases: TGTGCCAGCAGCCAAGATTGGGGCAATCAGCCCCAGCATTTT. It codes for CASSQDWGNQPQHF.

This clonotype was detected many times. V gene TRBV11-2 combines with J gene TRBJ1-1; TRBD1 matches 7 bases. This CDR3 is 13 amino acids long. The trim removed 3 bases at V and 5 bases at J, leaving 3 bases unmatched. Germline CDR1 reads SGHAT; CDR2 reads FQNNGV. The CDR3 coding sequence is TGTGCCAGCAGCTTCCCGACAGGGACTGAAGCTTTCTTT. It is translated as CASSFPTGTEAFF.